This paragraph covers one T cell receptor beta chain sequence. The antigen is not known. TCR alpha and TCR beta cDNA libraries with sample barcodes and UMIs came from 5'RACE using constant-segment primers. Via MiXCR, TCRdb re-called the 5' RACE reads, giving one row per CDR3 protein. The table lists 85,000 to 130,000 distinct CDR3 sequences, approximately 12% of them singletons, with about 40% in the top ten. This record comes from a study of T-cell memory formation after mild COVID-19. The wider study: Clusters of TCRs were largely donor specific. Whole-study results and caveats: Prior to infection, memory already included some responding clones, suggesting cross-reactive memory joined. Chiefly within CM and EM were the contracting CD4+ clones; CD8+ ones were within EMRA.

Germline V gives CDR1 SQVTM, CDR2 ANQGSEA. CDR3 length: 15 amino acids. V lost 0 bases, J lost 8 bases, and 17 bases lay in between. Source material: PBMCs or a T cell subset sorted from them (not recorded which). The chain has TRBV29-1 and TRBJ2-1; D might be TRBD2 (5 bases). The sequence was obtained from a man between 18 and 35 years old who had mild COVID-19 (a few samples of this study predate the infection). Cell type and time point are not known. The CDR3: CSVEDPGGGWHEQFF. The CDR3 DNA is TGCAGCGTTGAAGACCCCGGAGGCGGGTGGCATGAGCAGTTCTTC.